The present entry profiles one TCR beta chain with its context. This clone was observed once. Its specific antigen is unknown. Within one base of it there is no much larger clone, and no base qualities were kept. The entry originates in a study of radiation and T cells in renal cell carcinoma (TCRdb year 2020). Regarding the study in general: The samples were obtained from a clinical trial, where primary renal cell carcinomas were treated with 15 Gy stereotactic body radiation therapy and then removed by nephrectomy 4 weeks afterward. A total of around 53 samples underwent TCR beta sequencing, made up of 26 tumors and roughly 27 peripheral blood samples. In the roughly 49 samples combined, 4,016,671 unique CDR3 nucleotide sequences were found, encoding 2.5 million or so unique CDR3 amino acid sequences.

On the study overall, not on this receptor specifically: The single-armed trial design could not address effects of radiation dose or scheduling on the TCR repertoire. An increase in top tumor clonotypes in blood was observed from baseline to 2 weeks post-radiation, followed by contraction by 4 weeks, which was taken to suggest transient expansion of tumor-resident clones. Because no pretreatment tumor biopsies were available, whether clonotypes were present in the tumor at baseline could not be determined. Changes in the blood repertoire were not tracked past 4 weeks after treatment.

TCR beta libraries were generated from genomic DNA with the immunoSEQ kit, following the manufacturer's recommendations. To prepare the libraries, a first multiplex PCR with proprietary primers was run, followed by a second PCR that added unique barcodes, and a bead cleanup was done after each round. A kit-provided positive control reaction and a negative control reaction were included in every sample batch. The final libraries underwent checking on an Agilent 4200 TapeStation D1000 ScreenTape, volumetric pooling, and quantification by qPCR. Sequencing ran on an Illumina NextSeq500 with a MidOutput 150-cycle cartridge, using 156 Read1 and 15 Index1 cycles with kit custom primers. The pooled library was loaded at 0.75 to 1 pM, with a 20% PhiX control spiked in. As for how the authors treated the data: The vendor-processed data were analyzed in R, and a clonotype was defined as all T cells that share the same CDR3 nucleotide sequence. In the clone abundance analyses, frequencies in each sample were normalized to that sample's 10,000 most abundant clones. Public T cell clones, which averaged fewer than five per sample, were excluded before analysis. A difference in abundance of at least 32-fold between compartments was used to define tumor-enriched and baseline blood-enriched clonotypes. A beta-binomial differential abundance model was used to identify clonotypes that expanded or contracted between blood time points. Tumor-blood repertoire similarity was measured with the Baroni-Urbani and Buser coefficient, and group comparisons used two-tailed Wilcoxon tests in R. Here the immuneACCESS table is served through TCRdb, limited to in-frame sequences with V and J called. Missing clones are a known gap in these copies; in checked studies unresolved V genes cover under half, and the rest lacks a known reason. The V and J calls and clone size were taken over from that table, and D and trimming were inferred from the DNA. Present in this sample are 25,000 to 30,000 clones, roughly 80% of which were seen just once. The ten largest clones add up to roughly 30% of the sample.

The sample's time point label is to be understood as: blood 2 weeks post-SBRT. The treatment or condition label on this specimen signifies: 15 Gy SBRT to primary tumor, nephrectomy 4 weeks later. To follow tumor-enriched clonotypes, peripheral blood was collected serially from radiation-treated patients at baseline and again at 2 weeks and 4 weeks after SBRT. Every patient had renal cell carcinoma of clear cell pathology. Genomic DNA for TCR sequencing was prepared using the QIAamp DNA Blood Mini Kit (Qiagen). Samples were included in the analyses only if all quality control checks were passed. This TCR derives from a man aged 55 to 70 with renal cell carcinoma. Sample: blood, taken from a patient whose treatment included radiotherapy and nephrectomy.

The CDR3 region has the sequence CASGDDRDHEQYF. The DNA reads TGTGCTAGTGGAGACGACAGGGACCACGAGCAGTACTTC. The chain is encoded by TRBV12-5 joined to TRBJ2-7; TRBD1 fits 7 bases in the junction. Here V drops 6 bases and J drops 5 bases, and the junction holds 7 bases not matched to any gene. The CDR3 holds 13 amino acids from the cysteine to the phenylalanine. Only the CDR3 region is kept as DNA, spanning 39 bases read in frame from base 1. The germline V gene specifies LGHNT as CDR1 and FRNRAP as CDR2.